These 5 T cell receptor beta chains came from one sample sequenced in a study of cytomegalovirus exposure and HLA in healthy donors (TCRdb year 2017). Receptor amplification or capture employed the immunoSEQ multiplex PCR assay. For the multiplex PCR, a mixture combining 60 forward primers for TCR Vbeta segments and 13 reverse primers for TCR Jbeta segments was used. Imported from immuneACCESS, the table was reduced by TCRdb to in-frame sequences with V and J called. These copies leave out some clones; in studies compared against another copy, an unresolved V gene accounts for under half, and the cause of the remainder is not known. The sample table lists 150,000 to 200,000 clones, roughly 76% of them with a count of one. Clones ranked in the top ten supply just under 5% of the sample. The sequencing input was PBMCs. These receptors came from a woman between 18 and 29 years old in good health and CMV-seropositive.

The gene calls are TRBV7-9 and TRBJ2-7; possibly TRBD1 for D (6 bases). The germline CDR1 and CDR2 sequences are SEHNR and FQNEAQ (reference sequence). The CDR3 consists of 16 residues. The V and J ends lost 4 bases and 4 bases respectively, with 20 bases between them. CDR3 region: CASSSARDIILYEQYF. For the CDR3, the DNA is TGTGCCAGCAGCTCCGCCCGGGACATTATTCTTTACGAGCAGTACTTC.

The rearrangement uses TRBV28 and TRBJ2-7, with D perhaps matching TRBD1 (6 bases). The CDR3 runs to 14 residues. Germline CDR1 MDHEN, CDR2 SYDVKM. V was clipped by 2 bases and J by 6 bases, with 14 bases between them. The CDR3 is CASSLQPIRGEQYF. The CDR3 region has the DNA TGTGCCAGCAGTTTACAGCCGATCAGGGGCGAGCAGTACTTC. Together with reference TRBV28 and TRBJ2-7, the CDR3 gives the full variable domain: DVKVTQSSRYLVKRTGEKVFLECVQDMDHENMFWYRQDPGLGLRLIYFSYDVKMKEKGDIPEGYSVSREKKERFSLILESASTNQTSMYLCASSLQPIRGEQYFGPGTRLTVT.

The rearrangement joins TRBV15 to TRBJ1-4; D is perhaps TRBD1 (5 bases). V gave up 1 base and J gave up 6 bases, with 12 bases separating them. This CDR3 comprises 15 residues. Germline values: CDR1 LNHNV, CDR2 YYDKDF (reference sequence). CDR3 protein: CATSRGGGAHEKLFF. The CDR3 nucleotides are TGTGCCACCAGCAGAGGGGGAGGGGCCCATGAAAAACTGTTTTTT.

The chain joins TRBV5-6 to TRBJ1-6, with 9 bases lining up with TRBD1. The V and J ends lost 3 bases and 0 bases, in that order; junction bases with no gene match: 4. The CDR3 sequence is 17 residues long. The V gene's germline CDR1 is SGHDT and CDR2 YYEEEE. The CDR3 DNA reads as TGTGCCAGCAGCTCAACAGGGGGCAGCTCCTATAATTCACCCCTCCACTTT. Translation: CASSSTGGSSYNSPLHF.

As to this clone: The junction does not match germline at one end; this may be a read error. The V call is TRBV6-5, the J call TRBJ1-2; possibly TRBD1 for D (5 bases). Germline CDR1 MNHEY, CDR2 SVGAGI. The CDR3 totals 14 residues. The CDR3 sequence is CAGSLDTPVYGYTF. The CDR3 DNA follows: TGTGCCGGCAGCCTGGACACACCAGTCTATGGCTACACCTTC.